These 14 T cell receptor beta chains were all obtained from the same sample, sequenced in a study of Ad26.COV2.S vaccination and SARS-CoV-2 variants. The table came from immunoSEQ multiplex PCR; TCRdb's copy has only in-frame clones and leaves some out. The table includes 200,000 to 250,000 clones, roughly 88% detected once. Treatment here: roughly 18 received Ad26.COV2.S at low or high dose, single or two shots; about five received placebo; per-sample allocation not given. Each sample was drawn 63 days after the first injection (of vaccine or placebo). This material consisted of peripheral blood, taken in a trial of Ad26.COV2.S vaccine versus placebo. These receptors were taken from a person aged 18-60 years who received the Ad26.COV2.S COVID-19 vaccine or a placebo.

The rearrangement uses TRBV27 and TRBJ1-6, with 8 bases matching TRBD1. Unmatched junction bases numbered 9, after V lost 5 bases and J lost 6 bases. The length of the CDR3 is 16 residues. Germline-derived CDR1 and CDR2 are MNHEY and SMNVEV (reference sequence). CDR3 loop: CASSPLGTGINSPLHF. Written as DNA, the CDR3 is TGTGCCAGCAGTCCCCTAGGGACAGGAATTAATTCACCCCTCCACTTT.

The rearrangement joins TRBV28 to TRBJ2-7; TRBD1 agrees at 7 bases. CDR3 length: 16 residues. V shed 6 bases and J 0 bases; nucleotides not matched to a gene: 11. Germline lookup yields CDR1 MDHEN and CDR2 SYDVKM. The CDR3 sequence: CASSRPPGQSSYEQYF. CDR3 nucleotides: TGTGCCAGCAGCAGACCCCCGGGACAGAGCTCCTACGAGCAGTACTTC.

The chain is built from TRBV7-6 and TRBJ1-1; possibly TRBD1 for D (5 bases). Germline V gene sequence: CDR1 SGHVS, CDR2 FNYEAQ. Trimming removed 4 bases from V and 5 bases from J, with 17 bases in between. This CDR3 comprises 15 residues. CDR3 sequence reads: CASSSPNGRGTEAFF. In DNA, the CDR3 is TGTGCCAGCAGCTCACCAAACGGTAGGGGAACTGAAGCTTTCTTT.

The chain combines TRBV11-3 with TRBJ2-1; maybe TRBD2 (5 bases). CDR3 length: 13 amino acids. V lost 5 bases and J lost 6, with 11 bases in between. The germline CDR1 and CDR2 sequences are SGHNT and YENEEA. CDR3 sequence (DNA): TGTGCCAGCAGCCCCCGGGATGCCAATGAGCAGTTCTTC. Translation gives CASSPRDANEQFF.

With regard to this clone: It is unclear where the CDR3 begins or ends on the DNA, so no DNA is shown, and the CDR3 is as TCRdb lists it. This CDR3 is CASSLRAGGTEAFF. This rearrangement joins TRBV27 to TRBJ1-1. The CDR3 spans 14 amino acids, including both terminal residues. CDR1 is MNHEY and CDR2 is SMNVEV in the germline V gene (reference sequence).

The chain couples TRBV7-9 to TRBJ1-1; 8 nucleotides line up with TRBD1. Germline CDR1 is SEHNR and CDR2 is FQNEAQ (reference sequence). V lost 2 bases, J lost 5 bases, and 7 bases stayed unmatched. This CDR3 contains 15 residues. CDR3 sequence reads: CASSLLAGGETEAFF. As DNA, the CDR3 is TGTGCCAGCAGCTTATTGGCAGGGGGCGAGACTGAAGCTTTCTTT.

This clone occurred once. The chain is built from TRBV6-1 and TRBJ1-5, with TRBD1 matching 10 bases. Looked up from germline, CDR1 is MNHNS and CDR2 is SASEGT. The CDR3 spans 19 residues. V was pared by 4 bases and J by 6 bases, with 18 bases of the junction left unmatched. In DNA, the CDR3 is TGTGCCAGCAGTGCCCGACGACAGGGGGCCGGCTTTTTTGGTCAGCCCCAGCATTTT. Amino acid sequence: CASSARRQGAGFFGQPQHF.

The chain links TRBV27 to TRBJ2-5; 9 nucleotides line up with TRBD1. V was clipped by 9 bases and J by 5 bases; unmatched bases: 16. Germline V CDR1 and CDR2: MNHEY, SMNVEV (reference sequence). The CDR3 length is 16 residues. CDR3 nucleotides: TGTGCCAGTAGATCGGCCGGGACAGGGTTTTTTGAGACCCAGTACTTC. It codes for CASRSAGTGFFETQYF.

This chain joins TRBV6-6 and TRBJ1-1; no firm D call. Germline loops: CDR1 MNHNY, CDR2 SVGAGI (reference sequence). This CDR3 has 14 residues. Trimming left V 0 bases short and J 4 bases short, with 9 bases between. The CDR3 loop is CASSYSLGSTEAFF. In DNA, the CDR3 is TGTGCCAGCAGTTACTCTTTAGGGAGCACTGAAGCTTTCTTT.

The J gene is TRBJ2-7, the V gene TRBV6-5; 12 bases align to TRBD2. Trimming removed 6 bases from V and 2 bases from J; junction bases left unmatched: 2. The CDR3 has 14 amino acids. CDR1 and CDR2 (germline): MNHEY, SVGAGI. CDR3 sequence (DNA): TGTGCCAGCAGAAGGACTAGCGGGACCTACGAGCAGTACTTC. Amino acids: CASRRTSGTYEQYF.

The chain recombines TRBV4-3 with TRBJ2-3; weak D call: TRBD2 (6 bases). Germline V CDR1 and CDR2: LGHNA, YSLEER. The germline V and J ends were trimmed by 3 bases and 0 bases, with 13 bases remaining between them. This CDR3 has 16 residues. CDR3 nucleotide sequence: TGCGCCAGCAGCCAGACGCGGGGTATAAGCACAGATACGCAGTATTTT. Its translation: CASSQTRGISTDTQYF.

This clone was observed a single time. The chain combines TRBV3-1 (or the pseudogene TRBV3-2) with TRBJ2-3, with D possibly matching TRBD2 (6 bases). CDR3 length: 13 amino acids. The germline V gene encodes CDR1 LGHDT and CDR2 YNNKEL (reference sequence). The ends were cut back, 5 bases at V and 6 bases at J, with 12 bases in the middle. Here the CDR3 DNA reads TGTGCCAGCAGCGGCTGGGAGGTGGATACGCAGTATTTT. Residues: CASSGWEVDTQYF.

This clone was seen more than once but under ten times. The chain combines TRBV5-1 with TRBJ2-1; 9 bases align to TRBD1. CDR1 SGHRS and CDR2 YFSETQ come from the germline V gene. V trimming: 3 bases; J trimming: 6 bases; junction bases outside the gene matches: 10. This CDR3 has 16 amino acids. CDR3: CASSSAGTGMFNEQFF. The DNA for the CDR3 is TGCGCCAGCAGCTCGGCCGGGACAGGGATGTTCAATGAGCAGTTCTTC.

This chain connects TRBV6-5 to TRBJ1-1; 9 bases match TRBD1. This CDR3 comprises 15 residues. CDR1 is MNHEY, CDR2 SVGAGI, per germline. V was clipped by 6 bases and J by 3 bases; unmatched bases: 8. For the CDR3, the DNA is TGTGCCAGCAGCCCCCGACAGGGGGGTCACACTGAAGCTTTCTTT. It specifies CASSPRQGGHTEAFF.